One sample yielded the 26 T cell receptor beta chains listed below, sequenced in a study of blood T cell repertoires in COVID-19. Generated by immunoSEQ multiplex PCR, the TCRdb table keeps only in-frame clones and is missing some. Here the sample spans roughly 90,000 clones, around 90% being singletons. Sequencing used peripheral blood. All receptors derive from a man aged 45 to 65 with acute or convalescent COVID-19.

The genes are TRBV4-1 and TRBJ1-1, with D possibly matching TRBD1 (5 bases). V gave up 4 bases and J gave up 4 bases, with 19 bases separating them. The CDR3 has 16 amino acids. Germline lookup yields CDR1 MGHRA and CDR2 YSYEKL. The DNA of the CDR3 is TGCGCCAGCAGCCCGAGAAACTTTATGGGGGGCACTGAAGCTTTCTTT. Amino acid sequence: CASSPRNFMGGTEAFF.

This chain uses TRBV2 with TRBJ1-6, with D uncertain. This CDR3 region has 11 residues. The V end lost 7 bases, the J end lost 14 bases, and 12 bases lay between the germline ends. Per the germline V gene, CDR1 is SNHLY and CDR2 is FYNNEI. The CDR3, as DNA: TGTGCCAGCACGGTGGGAGTCACCCTCCACTTT. Its translation is CASTVGVTLHF. Drawing the rest from reference TRBV2 and TRBJ1-6, the complete variable domain is EPEVTQTPSHQVTQMGQEVILRCVPISNHLYFYWYRQILGQKVEFLVSFYNNEISEKSEIFDDQFSVERPDGSNFTLKIRSTKLEDSAMYFCASTVGVTLHFGNGTRLTVT.

V usage is TRBV7-2 and J usage is TRBJ2-5, with 7 bases lining up with TRBD2. CDR3 length: 14 residues. The ends lost 9 bases at V and 2 bases at J; junction bases unmatched: 9. Germline CDR1 is SGHTA and CDR2 is FQGNSA. CDR3 residues: CASRSGGSQETQYF. The CDR3 DNA sequence: TGTGCCAGTCGTTCGGGGGGTTCTCAAGAGACCCAGTACTTC.

V gene TRBV19 combines with J gene TRBJ1-1, with D possibly being TRBD1 (5 bases). Germline-derived CDR1 and CDR2 are LNHDA and SQIVND (reference sequence). The CDR3 runs 14 residues. Trimming pared 5 bases from V and 5 bases from J, leaving 15 bases between. The CDR3 DNA follows: TGTGCCAGTAGTCTGCCGGGACTAAAGACTGAAGCTTTCTTT. Its translation is CASSLPGLKTEAFF.

This clone has a single count. The chain combines TRBV15 with TRBJ1-4, with 9 bases that match TRBD1. CDR3 size: 16 residues. The J segment lost 5 bases and the V segment lost 5 bases, leaving 9 bases of the junction unmatched. Germline lookup yields CDR1 LNHNV and CDR2 YYDKDF (reference sequence). Here the CDR3 reads CATSGGTGPLNEKLFF. The CDR3 DNA is TGTGCCACCAGCGGCGGGACAGGGCCTTTAAATGAAAAACTGTTTTTT.

The chain uses TRBV7-9 and TRBJ2-3; perhaps TRBD1 as D (6 bases). The CDR3 has 15 residues. V was trimmed by 4 bases and J by 4 bases, leaving 15 bases between them. Germline CDR1 is SEHNR and CDR2 is FQNEAQ (reference sequence). CDR3: CASSSNPGVPDTQYF. CDR3 sequence (DNA): TGTGCCAGCAGCTCCAACCCAGGGGTTCCAGATACGCAGTATTTT.

The chain links TRBV7-9 to TRBJ2-5; 11 bases align to TRBD2. V shed 7 bases, J shed 4 bases, and the junction held 8 bases outside the gene matches. Per germline, CDR1 SEHNR and CDR2 FQNEAQ (reference sequence). This CDR3 is 15 amino acids long. The CDR3 DNA reads TGTGCCAGCAACCCCCTAGCGGGGGGCCTAGAGACCCAGTACTTC. This gives the protein CASNPLAGGLETQYF.

The V and J genes are TRBV30 and TRBJ2-1, with TRBD2 matching over 10 bases. The CDR3 has 14 residues. Germline V CDR1 and CDR2: GTSNPN, SVGIG (reference sequence). The ends lost 2 bases at V and 7 bases at J; junction bases unmatched: 5. The CDR3, as DNA: TGTGCCTGGAGTCACCCTAGCGGGAGAAATGAGCAGTTCTTC. It specifies CAWSHPSGRNEQFF.

The chain uses TRBV2 and TRBJ2-5; D gene uncertain. The CDR3 sequence is 14 residues long. Trimming cost V 1 base and J 5 bases, with 11 bases left between them. Per germline, CDR1 SNHLY and CDR2 FYNNEI. CDR3 coding DNA: TGTGCCAGCAGTGAAGGACTGTCGGTGGAGACCCAGTACTTC. It specifies CASSEGLSVETQYF.

The V gene is TRBV25-1, the J gene TRBJ2-5, with D possibly TRBD1 on 6 matching bases. From germline, CDR1 is MGHDK and CDR2 SYGVNS. The CDR3 runs to 15 residues. Trimming cost V 3 bases and J 0 bases, with 11 bases left between them. DNA for the CDR3: TGTGCCAGCAGTGAGGGGGCAGGATACCAAGAGACCCAGTACTTC. Protein sequence: CASSEGAGYQETQYF.

The V gene is TRBV5-4, the J gene TRBJ2-1; TRBD2 is a possible D gene (5 bases). This CDR3 spans 17 amino acids. Germline CDR1 reads SGHNT; CDR2 reads YYREEE (reference sequence). The V and J ends lost 0 bases and 0 bases respectively, with 13 bases between them. The CDR3 protein is CASSLGGGQSSYNEQFF. The DNA of the CDR3 is TGTGCCAGCAGCTTGGGCGGAGGCCAGAGCTCCTACAATGAGCAGTTCTTC.

The chain has TRBV3-1 (or the pseudogene TRBV3-2) and TRBJ2-5, with a tentative D call TRBD1 (6 bases). Trimming removed 0 bases at V and 5 bases at J, with 7 bases between. This CDR3 is 13 amino acids long. Germline CDR1 is LGHDT and CDR2 is YNNKEL (reference sequence). CDR3 DNA sequence: TGTGCCAGCAGCCAAGATCAGGGGGAGACCCAGTACTTC. Residues: CASSQDQGETQYF.

This sequence joins TRBV2 and TRBJ1-2, with 8 bases lining up with TRBD1. The germline CDR1 and CDR2 sequences are SNHLY and FYNNEI. J gave up 4 bases and V 4 bases, and 5 bases lay outside the gene matches. CDR3 length: 14 amino acids. In DNA form, the CDR3 reads TGTGCCAGCAGTGGGGACAGGCGATTCTATGGCTACACCTTC. As protein: CASSGDRRFYGYTF.

The sample holds a few counts of this clone. The chain employs TRBV11-2 and TRBJ2-7; 9 positions agree with TRBD1. This CDR3 is 14 amino acids long. Per the germline V gene, CDR1 is SGHAT and CDR2 is FQNNGV. Germline trimming cut 3 bases from V and 6 bases from J; bases unmatched to any gene: 6. The CDR3 protein is CASSFGTGQGEQYF. The CDR3 DNA follows: TGTGCCAGCAGCTTCGGGACAGGGCAAGGCGAGCAGTACTTC.

This clone was detected only a few times. The chain uses TRBV6-5 and TRBJ1-5, with D perhaps matching TRBD1 (5 bases). Germline loops: CDR1 MNHEY, CDR2 SVGAGI. V was pared by 5 bases and J by 2 bases, with 10 bases between. The CDR3 is 14 residues long. CDR3: CASSQGTGNQPQHF. In DNA, the CDR3 is TGTGCCAGCAGTCAGGGTACGGGCAATCAGCCCCAGCATTTT.

This chain connects TRBV19 to TRBJ1-3; D is perhaps TRBD1 (6 bases). CDR1 is LNHDA, CDR2 SQIVND, per germline (reference sequence). The ends were cut back, 5 bases at V and 6 bases at J, with 20 bases in the middle. This CDR3 is built from 16 residues. CDR3 amino acids: CASSPRQTGRENTIYF. Here the CDR3 DNA reads TGTGCCAGTAGTCCTCGCCAGACAGGACGGGAAAACACCATATATTTT.

J is TRBJ1-2 and V is TRBV28, with 12 bases aligning to TRBD1. After removal of 5 bases from V and 7 bases from J, the junction contained 8 bases not matched to a gene. From germline, CDR1 is MDHEN and CDR2 SYDVKM. The CDR3 is 15 amino acids. The CDR3 sequence is CASSRGGTGGGGYTF. For the CDR3, the DNA is TGTGCCAGCAGTCGGGGCGGGACAGGGGGCGGTGGCTACACCTTC.

This chain joins TRBV19 and TRBJ2-7; TRBD2 matches at 7 bases. CDR1 and CDR2 from the germline V gene are LNHDA and SQIVND (reference sequence). Trimming removed 3 bases from V and 3 bases from J; junction bases left unmatched: 14. The CDR3 has 17 residues. CDR3 residues: CASSIRWGGDSFYEQYF. CDR3 nucleotide sequence: TGTGCCAGTAGTATCCGATGGGGGGGGGACTCCTTCTACGAGCAGTACTTC.

The chain recombines TRBV14 with TRBJ1-1, with 7 bases identical to TRBD1. V lost 4 bases and J lost 0; bases outside the gene matches: 5. Per the germline V gene, CDR1 is SGHDN and CDR2 is FVKESK. The CDR3 covers 15 residues. The CDR3 is CASSLLQGVNTEAFF. In DNA, the CDR3 is TGTGCCAGCAGCCTCCTCCAGGGGGTGAACACTGAAGCTTTCTTT.

The chain links TRBV5-1 to TRBJ1-1; D gene uncertain. This CDR3 region has 14 residues. The germline V gene has CDR1 SGHRS and CDR2 YFSETQ. The germline V and J ends were trimmed by 0 bases and 6 bases, with 12 bases remaining between them. The CDR3 nucleotides read TGCGCCAGCAGCTTGGGCGCGGGTCGGGCTGAAGCTTTCTTT. Amino acid sequence: CASSLGAGRAEAFF. Complete variable domain (other parts from reference TRBV5-1 and TRBJ1-1): KAGVTQTPRYLIKTRGQQVTLSCSPISGHRSVSWYQQTPGQGLQFLFEYFSETQRNKGNFPGRFSGRQFSNSRSEMNVSTLELGDSALYLCASSLGAGRAEAFFGQGTRLTVV.

The gene calls are TRBV21-1 and TRBJ1-1; the table gives TRBD1 as D, unverified against the DNA. TRBV21-1 is described as a pseudogene. The CDR3 length is 16 residues. CDR3 nucleotides: TGTGCCAGCAGCAAATGGGACAGGGGGGAGAACACTGAAGCTTTCTTT. Protein: CASSKWDRGENTEAFF.

The chain links TRBV7-2 to TRBJ2-6, with 7 bases matching TRBD1. Germline CDR1 reads SGHTA; CDR2 reads FQGNSA. The length of the CDR3 is 17 residues. The V and J ends lost 5 bases and 0 bases, in that order; junction bases with no gene match: 7. This chain's CDR3 is CASSPDRLSSGANVLTF. CDR3 in DNA: TGTGCCAGCAGCCCGGACAGGTTAAGCTCTGGGGCCAACGTCCTGACTTTC.

J is TRBJ1-1 and V is TRBV30, with no clear D. The CDR3 covers 13 residues. Trimming cost V 1 base and J 2 bases, with 8 bases left between them. CDR1 and CDR2 from the germline V gene are GTSNPN and SVGIG (reference sequence). CDR3 sequence (DNA): TGTGCCTGGAGTGACTACTTTAACACTGAAGCTTTCTTT. Its protein product is CAWSDYFNTEAFF.

The V call is TRBV3-1 (or the pseudogene TRBV3-2), the J call TRBJ1-2, with unresolved D. The CDR3 consists of 15 residues. Germline V gene sequence: CDR1 LGHDT, CDR2 YNNKEL (reference sequence). V was cut by 4 bases and J by 2 bases, with 14 bases left in between. CDR3 residues: CASSPGNALNYGYTF. As DNA, the CDR3 is TGTGCCAGCAGCCCCGGGAATGCCTTAAACTATGGCTACACCTTC.

This clone showed up just once. The CDR3 here is CASSLVLGDTGELFF. CDR3 coding DNA: TGTGCCAGCAGCTTAGTTCTCGGGGACACCGGGGAGCTGTTTTTT. V is TRBV7-3 and J is TRBJ2-2; a possible D gene is TRBD2 (5 bases). Trimming took off 2 bases at V and 3 bases at J, with 10 bases between the two ends. Germline V gives CDR1 SGHTA, CDR2 FQGTGA. The CDR3 is 15 residues long.

V usage is TRBV4-1 and J usage is TRBJ2-2, with 12 positions matching TRBD2. CDR3 length equals 20 residues. J was trimmed by 0 bases and V by 1 base; bases with no gene match: 9. Germline V CDR1 and CDR2: MGHRA, YSYEKL. The CDR3 sequence: CASSQVVSPSGRANTGELFF. The CDR3 nucleotides read TGCGCCAGCAGCCAAGTGGTATCGCCTAGCGGGAGGGCGAACACCGGGGAGCTGTTTTTT.